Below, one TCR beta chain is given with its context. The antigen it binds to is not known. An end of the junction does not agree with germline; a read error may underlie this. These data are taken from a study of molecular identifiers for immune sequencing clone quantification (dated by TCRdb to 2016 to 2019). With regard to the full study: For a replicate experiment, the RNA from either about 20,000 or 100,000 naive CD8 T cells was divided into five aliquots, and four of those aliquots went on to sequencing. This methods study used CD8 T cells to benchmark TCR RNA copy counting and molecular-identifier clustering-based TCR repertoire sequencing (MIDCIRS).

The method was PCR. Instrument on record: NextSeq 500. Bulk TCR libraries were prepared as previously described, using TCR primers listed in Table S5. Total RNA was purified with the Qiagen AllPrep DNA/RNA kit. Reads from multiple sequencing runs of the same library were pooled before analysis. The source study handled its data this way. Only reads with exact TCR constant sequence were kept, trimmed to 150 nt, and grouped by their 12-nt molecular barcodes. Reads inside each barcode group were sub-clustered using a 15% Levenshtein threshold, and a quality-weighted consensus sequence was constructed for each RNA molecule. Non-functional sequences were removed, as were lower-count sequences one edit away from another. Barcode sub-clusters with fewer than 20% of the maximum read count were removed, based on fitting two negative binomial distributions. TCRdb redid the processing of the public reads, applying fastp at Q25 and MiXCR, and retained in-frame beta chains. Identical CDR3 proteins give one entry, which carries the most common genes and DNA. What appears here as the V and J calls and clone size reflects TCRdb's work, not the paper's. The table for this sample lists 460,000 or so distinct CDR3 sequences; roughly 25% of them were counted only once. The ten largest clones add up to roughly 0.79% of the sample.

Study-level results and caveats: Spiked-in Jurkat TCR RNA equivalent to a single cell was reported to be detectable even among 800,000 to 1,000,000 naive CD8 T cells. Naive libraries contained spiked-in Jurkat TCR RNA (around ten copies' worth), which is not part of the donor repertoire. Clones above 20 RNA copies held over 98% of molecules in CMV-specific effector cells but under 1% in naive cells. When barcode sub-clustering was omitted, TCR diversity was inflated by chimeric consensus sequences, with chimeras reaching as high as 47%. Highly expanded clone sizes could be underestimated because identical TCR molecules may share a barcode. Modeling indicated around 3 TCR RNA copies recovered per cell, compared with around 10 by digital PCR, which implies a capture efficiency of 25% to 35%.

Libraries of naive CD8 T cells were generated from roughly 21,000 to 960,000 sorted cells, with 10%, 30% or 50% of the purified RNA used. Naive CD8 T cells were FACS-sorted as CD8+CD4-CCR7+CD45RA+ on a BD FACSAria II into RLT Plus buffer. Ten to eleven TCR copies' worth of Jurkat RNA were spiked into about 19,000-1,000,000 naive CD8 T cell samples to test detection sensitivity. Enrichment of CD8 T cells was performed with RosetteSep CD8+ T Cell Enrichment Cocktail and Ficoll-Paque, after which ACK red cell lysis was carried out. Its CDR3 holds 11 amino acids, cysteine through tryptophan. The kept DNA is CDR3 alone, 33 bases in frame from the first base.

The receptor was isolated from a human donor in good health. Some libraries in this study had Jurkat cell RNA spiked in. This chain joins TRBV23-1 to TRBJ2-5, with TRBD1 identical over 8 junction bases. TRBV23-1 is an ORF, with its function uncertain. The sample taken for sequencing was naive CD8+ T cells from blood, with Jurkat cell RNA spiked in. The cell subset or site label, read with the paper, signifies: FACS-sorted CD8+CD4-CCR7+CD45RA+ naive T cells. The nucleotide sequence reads TGCGCCAGCAGTACCGGGACAGGCCTTCGGTGG. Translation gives CASSTGTGLRW.